The rows below give T cell receptor beta chains drawn from one sample of a study of cytomegalovirus exposure and HLA in healthy donors. Data came from immunoSEQ multiplex PCR; TCRdb stores just in-frame clones and leaves some out. The data hold about 55,000 clones, with 65% to 80% observed a single time. Input material: PBMCs. The receptor set was obtained from a man aged 40-55 years in good health and CMV-seropositive. CDR3s include the opening cysteine and the closing phenylalanine or tryptophan. Fields, in order: V gene, D gene, J gene, clone size, CDR3 protein, CDR3 DNA. D genes are given only for firm matches. Only part of the rows carry a size: once, few, many, or a class if the clone is expanded.

>TRBV19|.|TRBJ2-3|.
CASTRDTNTDTQYF
TGTGCCAGTACCCGGGACACCAACACAGATACGCAGTATTTT
>TRBV13|TRBD1|TRBJ2-7|.
CASSGDRLRYEQYF
TGTGCCAGCAGCGGGGACAGGCTACGGTACGAGCAGTACTTC
>TRBV27|TRBD1|TRBJ2-7|.
CASSSGTGGYEQYF
TGTGCCAGCAGTTCCGGGACAGGAGGCTACGAGCAGTACTTC
>TRBV5-1|TRBD1|TRBJ2-7|.
CASSPTGSYEQYF
TGCGCCAGCAGCCCGACAGGGTCCTACGAGCAGTACTTC
>TRBV7-2|.|TRBJ2-2|.
CASRPEGFTNTGELFF
TGTGCCAGCAGACCGGAGGGTTTTACGAACACCGGGGAGCTGTTTTTT
>TRBV6-5|.|TRBJ1-1|.
CASSRITLGGTEAFF
TGTGCCAGCAGTCGTATAACCCTCGGGGGCACTGAAGCTTTCTTT
>TRBV5-1|TRBD2|TRBJ2-7|few
CASSSKTGLAGGRYEQYF
TGCGCCAGCAGCTCTAAAACTGGACTAGCGGGGGGAAGGTACGAGCAGTACTTC
>TRBV19|TRBD1|TRBJ1-5|.
CASHSQGAGNQPQHF
TGTGCCAGTCACTCACAGGGGGCTGGCAATCAGCCCCAGCATTTT
>TRBV5-1|TRBD1|TRBJ2-3|.
CASSPDGTGVLGTDTQYF
TGCGCCAGCAGCCCCGACGGGACAGGGGTTCTTGGAACAGATACGCAGTATTTT
>TRBV7-9|.|TRBJ2-2|few
CASSLSRGWDTGELFF
TGTGCCAGCAGCTTAAGTCGGGGGTGGGACACCGGGGAGCTGTTTTTT
>TRBV21-1|.|TRBJ2-5|.
CASSKAGSGTRGETQYF
TGTGCCAGCAGCAAAGCGGGGAGCGGTACCCGGGGAGAGACCCAGTACTTC
>TRBV27|.|TRBJ2-5|.
CASGDRYQETQYF
TGTGCCAGCGGAGACCGGTACCAAGAGACCCAGTACTTC
>TRBV5-4|TRBD2|TRBJ2-2|.
CASSLSKLAGTGELFF
TGTGCCAGCAGCTTGTCGAAACTAGCGGGCACCGGGGAGCTGTTTTTT
>TRBV9|.|TRBJ1-5|.
CASSPSPGQPQHF
TGTGCCAGCAGCCCCAGTCCAGGTCAGCCCCAGCATTTT
>TRBV7-9|TRBD1|TRBJ2-1|.
CASSSQGAEGNEQFF
TGTGCCAGCAGCTCCCAGGGGGCTGAGGGGAATGAGCAGTTCTTC
>TRBV7-2|.|TRBJ1-1|.
CASSGTGMGGTEAFF
TGTGCCAGCAGCGGCACAGGGATGGGTGGCACTGAAGCTTTCTTT
>TRBV5-6|TRBD1|TRBJ1-6|.
CASSFSTGTVYSPLHF
TGTGCCAGCAGCTTTTCAACCGGGACAGTTTATTCACCCCTCCACTTT
>TRBV18|TRBD1|TRBJ1-6|.
CASSPDRDSSPLHF
TGTGCCAGCTCACCAGACAGGGATTCTTCACCCCTCCACTTT
>TRBV29-1|TRBD2|TRBJ2-1|.
CSGGRGRGYNEQFF
TGCAGCGGGGGGAGGGGTCGGGGGTACAATGAGCAGTTCTTC
>TRBV29-1|.|TRBJ2-3|.
CSVGGQGDTQYF
TGCAGCGTTGGGGGACAAGGAGATACGCAGTATTTT
>TRBV6-5|.|TRBJ2-7|.
CASGTGSYEQYF
TGTGCCAGCGGAACAGGGTCCTACGAGCAGTACTTC
>TRBV30|.|TRBJ1-3|.
CAGQGNTIYF
TGTGCCGGCCAGGGAAACACCATATATTTT
>TRBV5-1|TRBD2|TRBJ2-1|many
CASSSGGGRNNEQFF
TGCGCCAGCAGCTCCGGGGGGGGCAGGAACAATGAGCAGTTCTTC
>TRBV4-1|.|TRBJ1-4|once
CASSQVRTWEEKLFF
TGCGCCAGCAGCCAAGTAAGGACCTGGGAGGAAAAACTGTTTTTT
>TRBV6-5|.|TRBJ1-5|once
CASRGRVGPQHF
TGTGCCAGCAGGGGGAGAGTGGGGCCCCAGCATTTT
>TRBV7-9|.|TRBJ2-7|.
CASSLAGAGLALEQYF
TGTGCCAGCAGCTTAGCGGGGGCAGGGTTAGCCCTCGAGCAGTACTTC
>TRBV5-1|TRBD2|TRBJ2-1|.
CASSSLSREVDNEQFF
TGCGCCAGCAGCTCCCTTTCACGGGAGGTCGACAATGAGCAGTTCTTC
>TRBV5-1|.|TRBJ2-2|.
CASSLVGRETGELFF
TGCGCCAGCAGCTTGGTCGGCAGGGAAACCGGGGAGCTGTTTTTT
>TRBV5-1|TRBD1|TRBJ2-5|.
CASSLRQGQGKETQYF
TGCGCCAGCAGCTTGCGACAGGGACAGGGTAAAGAGACCCAGTACTTC
>TRBV6-5|.|TRBJ2-3|.
CASSFQTADTQYF
TGTGCCAGCAGTTTCCAGACAGCTGATACGCAGTATTTT
>TRBV7-3|.|TRBJ2-1|.
CASRNQHGGNSYNEQFF
TGTGCCAGCAGGAACCAGCATGGGGGGAACTCCTACAATGAGCAGTTCTTC
>TRBV7-3|.|TRBJ2-4|.
CASSLLEGPGNIQYF
TGTGCCAGCAGCTTATTGGAAGGCCCGGGGAACATTCAGTACTTC
>TRBV7-2|.|TRBJ1-6|.
CASSFTGTPNSPLHF
TGTGCCAGCAGCTTTACCGGGACTCCAAATTCACCCCTCCACTTT
>TRBV9|TRBD2|TRBJ2-2|.
CASSASSGGAAGELFF
TGTGCCAGCAGCGCTTCTAGCGGGGGGGCTGCCGGGGAGCTGTTTTTT
>TRBV7-8|.|TRBJ2-7|once
CASSSGLGEQHF
TGTGCCAGCAGCTCAGGACTTGGCGAGCAGCACTTC
>TRBV6-6|.|TRBJ1-1|.
CASSLYGSTEAFF
TGTGCCAGCAGTCTCTATGGGAGCACTGAAGCTTTCTTT
>TRBV29-1|.|TRBJ1-1|.
CSAFLGRGTEAFF
TGCAGCGCCTTTTTAGGGAGGGGCACTGAAGCTTTCTTT
>TRBV6-5|.|TRBJ1-4|.
CASRPPGQGEKLFF
TGTGCCAGCAGACCACCAGGGCAGGGCGAAAAACTGTTTTTT
>TRBV5-1|.|TRBJ1-1|.
CASSMDSLSEAFF
TGCGCCAGCAGCATGGACAGCTTAAGTGAAGCTTTCTTT
>TRBV6-5|.|TRBJ1-2|.
CASSFRERGYGYTF
TGTGCCAGCAGTTTTAGGGAAAGGGGCTATGGCTACACCTTC
>TRBV9|.|TRBJ2-1|.
CASSVADYGDNEQFF
TGTGCCAGCAGCGTAGCGGACTATGGGGACAATGAGCAGTTCTTC
>TRBV21-1|.|TRBJ2-1|few
CASSPPKLAGVYNEQFF
TGTGCCAGCAGCCCCCCTAAACTAGCGGGGGTCTACAATGAGCAGTTCTTC
>TRBV9|.|TRBJ2-5|few
CASSSRPPGGETQYF
TGTGCCAGCAGCTCCCGACCCCCAGGTGGAGAGACCCAGTACTTC
>TRBV27|TRBD1|TRBJ2-7|.
CASSGPGQGGWEQYF
TGTGCCAGCAGTGGACCGGGACAGGGGGGTTGGGAGCAGTACTTC
>TRBV11-3|TRBD1|TRBJ1-5|once
CASRKPLTGGASNQPQHF
TGTGCCAGCAGGAAACCACTGACAGGGGGCGCAAGCAATCAGCCCCAGCATTTT
>TRBV14|TRBD2|TRBJ2-3|.
CASSEGGGGSMATDTQYF
TGTGCCAGCAGCGAAGGAGGCGGGGGGTCCATGGCCACAGATACGCAGTATTTT
>TRBV11-2|TRBD1|TRBJ1-3|few
CASGTGGIGSGNTIYF
TGTGCCAGCGGGACAGGCGGCATCGGCTCTGGAAACACCATATATTTT
>TRBV6-5|.|TRBJ1-4|.
CASSHRTEGNEKLFF
TGTGCCAGCAGTCACCGGACAGAGGGAAATGAAAAACTGTTTTTT
>TRBV6-6|TRBD2|TRBJ2-5|once
CASSYRLAGEKETQYF
TGTGCCAGCAGTTACCGACTAGCGGGGGAGAAAGAGACCCAGTACTTC
>TRBV7-8|.|TRBJ1-2|few
CASSLVEGAYTF
TGTGCCAGCAGCTTAGTAGAAGGGGCCTACACCTTC
>TRBV5-1|.|TRBJ1-1|.
CASSLAPGDTEAFF
TGCGCCAGCAGCTTGGCCCCGGGGGACACTGAAGCTTTCTTT
>TRBV4-1|TRBD1|TRBJ2-1|.
CASSQGGTGDNEQFF
TGCGCCAGCAGCCAAGGCGGGACAGGTGACAATGAGCAGTTCTTC